A single sample is the source of the 5 T cell receptor beta chains below, sequenced in a study of blood T cell repertoires in COVID-19. Some clones are missing from TCRdb's copy, which holds only in-frame ones; the method was immunoSEQ multiplex PCR. The sample comprises more than 200,000 clones, about 90% of which are singletons, and less than 3.5% rests with the top ten. Sequences were obtained from peripheral blood. These receptors originate from a man aged 25 to 45 with COVID-19, enrolled during active disease.

The V call is TRBV9, the J call TRBJ1-1; no definite D call. The CDR3 length is 14 residues. Trimming left V 4 bases short and J 5 bases short, with 15 bases between. From germline, CDR1 is SGDLS and CDR2 YYNGEE. The CDR3 bases are TGTGCCAGCAGCCCCAGACTCAGAGGGACTGAAGCTTTCTTT. Translation gives CASSPRLRGTEAFF.

V is TRBV6-2 or TRBV6-3 and J is TRBJ1-5; the D gene is possibly TRBD1 (6 bases). This CDR3 contains 16 residues. V lost 4 bases, J lost 0 bases, and 13 bases lay in between. Germline CDR1 is MNHEY and CDR2 is SVGEGT. The CDR3 here is CASSSLDRYSNQPQHF. As DNA, the CDR3 is TGTGCCAGCAGTTCCCTGGACAGATATAGCAATCAGCCCCAGCATTTT.

The V and J genes are TRBV27 and TRBJ2-7, with a tentative D call TRBD2 (6 bases). CDR1 MNHEY and CDR2 SMNVEV come from the germline V gene (reference sequence). V lost 5 bases to trimming and J lost 4 bases, with 15 bases between them. CDR3 length: 14 residues. CDR3 sequence (DNA): TGTGCCAGCAGTCCCACGGGGGATTTTTACGAGCAGTACTTC. Translated: CASSPTGDFYEQYF.

The rearrangement joins TRBV11-1 to TRBJ2-3; TRBD2 aligns across 8 bases. The CDR3 is 15 residues long. Germline V CDR1 and CDR2: SGHAT, FQDESV (reference sequence). The trim removed 1 base at V and 0 bases at J, leaving 0 bases unmatched. The DNA of the CDR3 is TGTGCCAGCAGCTTAGGCGGGAGGAGCACAGATACGCAGTATTTT. Its protein is CASSLGGRSTDTQYF.

In its sample, this clone was seen once. The chain is built from TRBV29-1 and TRBJ2-1; 9 bases align to TRBD1. V lost 4 bases and J lost 3; bases outside the gene matches: 1. CDR3 length: 13 amino acids. The V gene's germline CDR1 is SQVTM and CDR2 ANQGSEA. For the CDR3, the DNA is TGCAGCGTTGGACAGGGGGGCTACAATGAGCAGTTCTTC. This sequence encodes CSVGQGGYNEQFF.